The present TCR beta chain was sequenced within a study of T cell clonality in common variable immunodeficiency. This clone showed up many times. The CDR3 extends 3 residues past the end of the read, so its final part is completed from the germline J gene. Each donor provided roughly 5 to 8 ml of heparinized whole blood. Measured with immunoSEQ multiplex PCR; TCRdb has only the in-frame clones, and not every one. The sample presents 50,000 or so clones, none singletons. From germline, CDR1 is GTSNPN and CDR2 SVGIG (reference sequence). This CDR3 comprises 14 residues. The rearrangement uses TRBV30 and TRBJ2-3, with TRBD2 matching 9 bases. This clonotype was obtained from a person aged 18 to 75 in good health. Sequenced input: peripheral blood mononuclear cells. The CDR3 is CAMSQRGGTDTQYF. Partial CDR3 DNA: TGTGCTATGTCCCAGCGGGGGGGCACAGATACG.